A single sample is the source of the 9 T cell receptor beta chains below, sequenced in a study of blood T cell repertoires in COVID-19. Profiling relied on immunoSEQ multiplex PCR, and the TCRdb table lists in-frame clones only, not all of them. The data contain around 250,000 clones, more than 75% of them singletons. Sequencing used PBMCs or T cells enriched from blood (not recorded which). These receptors were collected from a woman in her 50s who had recovered from COVID-19.

The genes are TRBV24-1 and TRBJ2-3; tentatively, D is TRBD2 (6 bases). This CDR3 comprises 19 residues. Germline V CDR1 and CDR2: KGHDR, SFDVKD. The V end lost 2 bases, the J end lost 0 bases, and 20 bases lay between the germline ends. CDR3 coding DNA: TGTGCCACCAGTGATTCGGGACTTAATATCCCTGGGAGCACAGATACGCAGTATTTT. Translation gives CATSDSGLNIPGSTDTQYF.

This sequence joins TRBV30 and TRBJ2-3; 8 bases are a match to TRBD2. Germline V gene lookup returns CDR1 GTSNPN and CDR2 SVGIG (reference sequence). This CDR3 has 15 amino acids. V lost 2 bases and J lost 2; bases outside the gene matches: 6. CDR3 in DNA: TGTGCCTGGAGTTCCTTAGCGGGACCCACAGATACGCAGTATTTT. Translated: CAWSSLAGPTDTQYF.

The V call is TRBV7-9, the J call TRBJ1-1; D not certain. This CDR3 is built from 14 residues. CDR1 is SEHNR and CDR2 is FQNEAQ in the germline V gene (reference sequence). V lost 3 bases and J lost 1, with 9 bases in between. CDR3 bases: TGTGCCAGCAGCTTCTTGGCCCCGAACACTGAAGCTTTCTTT. As protein: CASSFLAPNTEAFF.

This clone has a single count. The J gene is TRBJ1-5, the V gene TRBV28; maybe TRBD1 (6 bases). CDR1 and CDR2 (germline): MDHEN, SYDVKM. Trimming shortened V by 2 bases and J by 4 bases, and 12 bases separated the two germline ends. The CDR3 is made up of 15 amino acids. The CDR3 coding sequence is TGTGCCAGCAGTTTAATCAAGAGGGGGAATCAGCCCCAGCATTTT. Translating gives CASSLIKRGNQPQHF.

This chain connects TRBV12-3 or TRBV12-4 to TRBJ2-2, with D perhaps TRBD1 (6 bases). This CDR3 region has 13 residues. Trimming shortened V by 4 bases and J by 6 bases, and 9 bases separated the two germline ends. CDR3 in DNA: TGTGCCAGCAGTTCCCAGGGGCCCGGGGAGCTGTTTTTT. As protein: CASSSQGPGELFF.

The chain is built from TRBV7-9 and TRBJ2-3, with 7 bases that match TRBD2. Germline trimming cut 5 bases from V and 4 bases from J; bases unmatched to any gene: 6. Germline V CDR1 and CDR2: SEHNR, FQNEAQ (reference sequence). CDR3 length equals 14 residues. The CDR3 DNA is TGTGCCAGCAGCCTACCGACTAGCCCAGATACGCAGTATTTT. The encoded protein is CASSLPTSPDTQYF.

The chain joins TRBV18 to TRBJ1-5; no reliable D call. Germline CDR1 KGHSH, CDR2 LQKENI. This CDR3 has 15 amino acids. Trimming took 3 bases from V and 5 from J, leaving 14 bases between them. The CDR3 sequence is CASSPRGRFDQPQHF. CDR3 coding DNA: TGTGCCAGCTCACCCCGTGGCAGGTTCGATCAGCCCCAGCATTTT.

V usage is TRBV10-3 and J usage is TRBJ1-2; D may be TRBD1 (5 bases). Germline V CDR1 and CDR2: ENHRY, SYGVKD. Trimming took off 5 bases at V and 4 bases at J, with 17 bases between the two ends. There are 15 residues in the CDR3. CDR3: CAISKRGNEPYGYTF. The CDR3 DNA reads as TGTGCCATCAGTAAAAGGGGAAATGAACCCTATGGCTACACCTTC.

The V and J genes are TRBV14 and TRBJ1-3; no firm D call. Trimming left V 4 bases short and J 3 bases short, with 7 bases between. From germline, CDR1 is SGHDN and CDR2 FVKESK. The CDR3 loop spans 13 amino acids. The CDR3 here is CASSPVYGNTIYF. The CDR3 bases are TGTGCCAGCAGCCCAGTATATGGAAACACCATATATTTT.